The 11 T cell receptor beta chains below were found in one sample sequenced in a study of T-cell reconstitution after alpha-beta-depleted transplantation in children. Molecular barcoding with unique molecular identifiers was used for the TCRbeta library. TCRdb reanalysed the PCR reads using MiXCR and keeps one entry per CDR3 protein. Of around 800,000 distinct CDR3 sequences in the sample, approximately 15% were seen once. Sequencing used PBMCs, mostly from graft donor cells, obtained 360 days after TCRalphabeta/CD19-depleted stem cell transplant. The receptors here all came from a male patient between 5 and 17 years old who had a stem cell transplant for acute lymphoblastic leukemia, so the T cells may come from the graft donor.

This clonotype was found a few times. The rearrangement links TRBV6-2 or TRBV6-3 to TRBJ1-5, with no clear D. The CDR3 runs 13 residues. V gave up 2 bases and J gave up 0 bases, with 2 bases separating them. Germline V lookup: CDR1 MNHEY, CDR2 SVGEGT. The CDR3 sequence is CASSYLSNQPQHF. DNA for the CDR3: TGTGCCAGCAGTTACCTTAGCAATCAGCCCCAGCATTTT.

This clonotype was counted a few times. The chain links TRBV7-9 to TRBJ1-5, with D tentatively TRBD1 (6 bases). Deletions cut 2 bases from V and 3 bases from J, with 11 bases between. In germline, CDR1 is SEHNR, CDR2 FQNEAQ (reference sequence). The CDR3 length is 15 residues. This CDR3 is CASSLSGQINQPQHF. DNA of the CDR3: TGTGCCAGCAGCTTATCAGGACAGATCAATCAGCCCCAGCATTTT.

Many counts were recorded for this clonotype. The chain uses TRBV5-5 and TRBJ2-7, with 8 nucleotides matching TRBD2. The CDR3 is made up of 14 amino acids. Germline assignment: CDR1 SGHKS and CDR2 YYEKEE (reference sequence). After removal of 2 bases from V and 2 bases from J, the junction contained 3 bases not matched to a gene. CDR3 in DNA: TGTGCCAGCAGCTTCCGGCGGGAGGCCTACGAGCAGTACTTC. Amino acid sequence: CASSFRREAYEQYF.

The rearrangement joins TRBV5-1 to TRBJ2-7, with 9 bases aligning to TRBD2. CDR1 and CDR2 from the germline V gene are SGHRS and YFSETQ. CDR3 length equals 18 residues. Trimming took 0 bases from V and 4 from J; bases not matched to a gene: 14. CDR3 sequence: CASSLEAGGPDGAYEQYF. The CDR3 DNA sequence: TGCGCCAGCAGCTTGGAGGCGGGAGGGCCCGACGGGGCGTACGAGCAGTACTTC.

V usage is TRBV5-1 and J usage is TRBJ2-1; D possibly matches TRBD1 or TRBD2 (5 bases each). The CDR3 is 15 residues long. Germline CDR1 and CDR2: SGHRS and YFSETQ. Trimming stripped 3 bases from V and 5 bases from J, with 15 bases between. The CDR3 DNA is TGCGCCAGCAGCTCCCGGGTGATGGGGGACAATGAGCAGTTCTTC. It yields the protein CASSSRVMGDNEQFF.

The rearrangement joins TRBV6-1 to TRBJ2-3; D unresolved. Germline V CDR1 and CDR2: MNHNS, SASEGT. This CDR3 comprises 17 residues. Trimming removed 2 bases at V and 2 bases at J, with 17 bases between. Here the CDR3 reads CASSELLVSYVTDTQYF. CDR3 nucleotides: TGTGCCAGCAGTGAATTGTTAGTATCATACGTCACAGATACGCAGTATTTT.

This clonotype has more than one count but fewer than ten. This chain uses TRBV7-8 with TRBJ1-6; possibly TRBD1 for D (6 bases). The V end was cut by 0 bases, the J end by 7 bases, with 7 bases between. The CDR3 has 14 residues. Germline V gene data show CDR1 as SGHVS and CDR2 as FQNEAQ. CDR3 nucleotide sequence: TGTGCCAGCAGCTTAGCAGGGGGGAATTCACCCCTCCACTTT. It yields the protein CASSLAGGNSPLHF.

The sample holds many counts of this clonotype. The chain uses TRBV20-1 and TRBJ2-5; the match to TRBD2 covers 9 bases. The J segment lost 5 bases and the V segment lost 4 bases, leaving 5 bases of the junction unmatched. Germline CDR1 and CDR2: DFQATT and SNEGSKA (reference sequence). The CDR3 contains 13 residues. CDR3 nucleotides: TGCAGTGCTATAGCGGGAGCGGTTGAGACCCAGTACTTC. It yields the protein CSAIAGAVETQYF.

In this sample, this clonotype turned up many times. This chain joins TRBV5-1 and TRBJ2-1; D ambiguous. The CDR3 consists of 13 residues. Germline V CDR1 and CDR2: SGHRS, YFSETQ. Trimming took 1 base from V and 5 from J, leaving 7 bases between them. CDR3 protein: CASSLTSNNEQFF. The CDR3 DNA sequence: TGCGCCAGCAGCTTGACATCCAACAATGAGCAGTTCTTC.

This clonotype showed up just a few times. The rearrangement uses TRBV5-1 and TRBJ2-1, with D possibly TRBD2 on 5 matching bases. This CDR3 region has 14 residues. Trimming stripped 4 bases from V and 7 bases from J, with 15 bases between. Germline CDR1 is SGHRS and CDR2 is YFSETQ. This CDR3 is CASSRYAGENEQFF. The CDR3 coding sequence is TGCGCCAGCAGCCGCTATGCTGGGGAGAATGAGCAGTTCTTC.

The rearrangement joins TRBV2 to TRBJ2-7, with D perhaps assigned TRBD1 or TRBD2 (6 bases each). Deletions cut 1 base from V and 0 bases from J, with 13 bases between. Germline CDR1 is SNHLY and CDR2 is FYNNEI. This CDR3 contains 16 residues. As DNA, the CDR3 is TGTGCCAGCAGTGAAGGGATCGGGGGACACTCCTACGAGCAGTACTTC. Amino acids: CASSEGIGGHSYEQYF.